The 9 T cell receptor beta chains below were found in one sample sequenced in a study of cytomegalovirus exposure and HLA in healthy donors. The PCR was carried out with 60 Vbeta primers and 13 Jbeta primers. The repertoire was sequenced with immunoSEQ multiplex PCR; TCRdb's copy has only in-frame clones and lacks some. The sample carries around 150,000 clones, roughly 77% recorded once. Input material: PBMCs. The receptors here all came from a man aged 50 or older in good health and CMV-seropositive.

This chain joins TRBV5-4 and TRBJ2-3; TRBD2 matches at 9 bases. Looked up from germline, CDR1 is SGHNT and CDR2 is YYREEE (reference sequence). Losses at the gene ends were 4 bases for V and 6 bases for J; bases not matched to a gene: 15. The CDR3 consists of 17 residues. The CDR3 loop reads CASSLLHMGLAADTQYF. The CDR3 DNA reads TGTGCCAGCAGCCTGCTTCACATGGGACTAGCTGCGGATACGCAGTATTTT.

This chain connects TRBV6-5 to TRBJ1-1; maybe TRBD1 (5 bases). V was pared by 6 bases and J by 4 bases, with 15 bases between. Germline values: CDR1 MNHEY, CDR2 SVGAGI. The CDR3 loop spans 14 amino acids. The CDR3: CASRRGGVVTEAFF. CDR3 nucleotide sequence: TGTGCCAGCAGGCGGGGGGGGGTAGTCACTGAAGCTTTCTTT.

The J gene is TRBJ2-7, the V gene TRBV5-1; 7 nucleotides match TRBD1. J was trimmed by 5 bases and V by 0 bases; bases with no gene match: 2. The V gene's germline CDR1 is SGHRS and CDR2 YFSETQ. This CDR3 has 13 amino acids. In nucleotides, the CDR3 is TGCGCCAGCAGCTTGGTACAGGGGCACGAGCAGTACTTC. Translated, it gives CASSLVQGHEQYF.

This rearrangement joins TRBV2 to TRBJ2-3, with 9 bases lining up with TRBD2. The CDR3 covers 18 residues. V trimming: 4 bases; J trimming: 0 bases; junction bases outside the gene matches: 11. Germline V gene sequence: CDR1 SNHLY, CDR2 FYNNEI. DNA of the CDR3: TGTGCCAGCAGTGGGGGTAGCGGGGGTTCCCGGAGCACAGATACGCAGTATTTT. Translating it yields CASSGGSGGSRSTDTQYF.

This chain links TRBV30 with TRBJ2-7; D remains ambiguous. The V and J ends lost 2 bases and 2 bases respectively, with 22 bases between them. CDR3 length: 17 residues. Per germline, CDR1 GTSNPN and CDR2 SVGIG (reference sequence). The CDR3, as DNA: TGTGCCTGGAGTTCCTCCAACGTCGACACAGCCCCCTACGAGCAGTACTTC. This encodes CAWSSSNVDTAPYEQYF.

The CDR3 DNA reads as TGTGCCAGCAGCACGAGGACAGCCCCCCAAGAGACCCAGTACTTC. This gives the protein CASSTRTAPQETQYF. This chain connects TRBV9 to TRBJ2-5; possible D gene TRBD1, 6 bases. CDR3 length: 15 amino acids. CDR1 and CDR2 from the germline V gene are SGDLS and YYNGEE. Trimming left V 4 bases short and J 1 base short, with 14 bases between. The whole variable domain, remainder taken from reference TRBV9 and TRBJ2-5, is DSGVTQTPKHLITATGQRVTLRCSPRSGDLSVYWYQQSLDQGLQFLIQYYNGEERAKGNILERFSAQQFPDLHSELNLSSLELGDSALYFCASSTRTAPQETQYFGPGTRLLVL.

The rearrangement uses TRBV6-5 and TRBJ1-2; maybe TRBD1 (5 bases). Looked up from germline, CDR1 is MNHEY and CDR2 is SVGAGI. Trimming stripped 5 bases from V and 8 bases from J, with 15 bases between. This CDR3 is built from 13 residues. The CDR3 DNA reads as TGTGCCAGCAGTGAACTACAGGCATTAGGCTACACCTTC. It specifies CASSELQALGYTF.

This chain uses TRBV9 with TRBJ2-2, with TRBD1 as a possible D gene (6 bases). In germline, CDR1 is SGDLS, CDR2 YYNGEE. The length of the CDR3 is 15 residues. The V end was cut by 1 base, the J end by 1 base, with 8 bases between. The CDR3 sequence is CASSVWDKNTGELFF. CDR3 DNA sequence: TGTGCCAGCAGCGTATGGGACAAGAACACCGGGGAGCTGTTTTTT.

The chain recombines TRBV5-6 with TRBJ2-1; D may be TRBD2 (6 bases). Per the germline V gene, CDR1 is SGHDT and CDR2 is YYEEEE. This CDR3 spans 13 amino acids. Deletions cut 4 bases from V and 8 bases from J, with 13 bases between. CDR3 nucleotides: TGTGCCAGCAGCCAGACTAGTTTCGATGAGCAGTTCTTC. Its protein product is CASSQTSFDEQFF.